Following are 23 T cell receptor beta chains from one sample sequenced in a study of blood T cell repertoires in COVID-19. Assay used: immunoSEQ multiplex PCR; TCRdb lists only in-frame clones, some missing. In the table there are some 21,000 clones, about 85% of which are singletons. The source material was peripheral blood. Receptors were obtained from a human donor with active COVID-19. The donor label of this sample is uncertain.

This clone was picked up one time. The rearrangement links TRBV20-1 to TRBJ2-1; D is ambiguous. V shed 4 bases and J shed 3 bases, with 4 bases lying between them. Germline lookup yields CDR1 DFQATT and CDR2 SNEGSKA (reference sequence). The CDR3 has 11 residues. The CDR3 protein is CSANSYNEQFF. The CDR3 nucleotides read TGCAGTGCTAACAGCTACAATGAGCAGTTCTTC.

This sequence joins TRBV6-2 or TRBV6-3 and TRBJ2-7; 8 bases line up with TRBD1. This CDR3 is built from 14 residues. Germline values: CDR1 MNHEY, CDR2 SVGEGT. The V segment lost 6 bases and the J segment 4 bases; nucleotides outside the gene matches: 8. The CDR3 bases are TGTGCCAGCAGCCTTAACAGGGGGGCGTACGAGCAGTACTTC. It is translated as CASSLNRGAYEQYF.

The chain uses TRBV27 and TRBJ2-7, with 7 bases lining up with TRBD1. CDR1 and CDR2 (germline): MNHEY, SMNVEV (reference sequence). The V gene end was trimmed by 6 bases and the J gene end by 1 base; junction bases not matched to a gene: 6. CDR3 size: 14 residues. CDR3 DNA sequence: TGTGCCAGCAGCCCTCTGGGACAGTCCTACGAGCAGTACTTC. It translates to CASSPLGQSYEQYF.

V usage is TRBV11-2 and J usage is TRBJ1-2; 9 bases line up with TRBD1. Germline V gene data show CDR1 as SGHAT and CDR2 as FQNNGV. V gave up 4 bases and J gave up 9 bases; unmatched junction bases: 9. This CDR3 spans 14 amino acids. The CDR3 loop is CASSSTDRGKSYTF. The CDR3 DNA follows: TGTGCCAGCAGCTCCACCGACAGGGGGAAAAGCTACACCTTC.

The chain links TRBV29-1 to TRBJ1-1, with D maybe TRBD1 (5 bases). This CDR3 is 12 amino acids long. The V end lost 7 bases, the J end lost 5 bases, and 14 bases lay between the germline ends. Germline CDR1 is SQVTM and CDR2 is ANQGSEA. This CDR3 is CSAGGGDTEAFF. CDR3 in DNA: TGCAGCGCCGGGGGTGGGGATACTGAAGCTTTCTTT.

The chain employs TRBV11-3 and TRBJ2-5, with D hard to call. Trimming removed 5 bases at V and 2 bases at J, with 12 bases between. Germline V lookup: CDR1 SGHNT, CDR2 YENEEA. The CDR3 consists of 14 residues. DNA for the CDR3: TGTGCCAGCAGCCCCGGAACAGCTCAAGAGACCCAGTACTTC. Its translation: CASSPGTAQETQYF. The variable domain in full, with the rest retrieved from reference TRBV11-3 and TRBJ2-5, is EAGVVQSPRYKIIEKKQPVAFWCNPISGHNTLYWYLQNLGQGPELLIRYENEEAVDDSQLPKDRFSAERLKGVDSTLKIQPAELGDSAVYLCASSPGTAQETQYFGPGTRLLVL.

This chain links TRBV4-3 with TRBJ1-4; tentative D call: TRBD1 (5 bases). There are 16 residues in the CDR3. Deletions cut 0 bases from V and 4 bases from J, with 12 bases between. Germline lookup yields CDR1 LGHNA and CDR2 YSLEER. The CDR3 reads CASSQDPQGYNEKLFF. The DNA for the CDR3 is TGCGCCAGCAGCCAAGACCCCCAGGGATATAATGAAAAACTGTTTTTT.

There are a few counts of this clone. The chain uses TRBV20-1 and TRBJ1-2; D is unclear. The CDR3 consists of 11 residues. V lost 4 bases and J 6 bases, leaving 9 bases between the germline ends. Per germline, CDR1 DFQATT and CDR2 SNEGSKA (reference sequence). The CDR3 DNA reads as TGCAGTGCTATAGAGCAGAATGGCTACACCTTC. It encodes CSAIEQNGYTF.

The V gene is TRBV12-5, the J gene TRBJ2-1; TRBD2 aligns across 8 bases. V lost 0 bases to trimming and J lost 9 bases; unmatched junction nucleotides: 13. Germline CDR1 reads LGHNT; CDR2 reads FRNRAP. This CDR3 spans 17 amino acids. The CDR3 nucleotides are TGTGCTAGTGGTTTGGTATTCGGGGCGGGAGGAAAGAGTGAGCAGTTCTTC. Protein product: CASGLVFGAGGKSEQFF.

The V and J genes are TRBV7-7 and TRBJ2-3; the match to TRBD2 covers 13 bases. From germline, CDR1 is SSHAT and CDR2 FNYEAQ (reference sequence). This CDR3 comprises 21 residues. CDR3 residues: CALRGQGRTSGRAYGTDTQYF. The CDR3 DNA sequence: TGTGCTCTCCGGGGACAGGGAAGAACTAGCGGGAGGGCATATGGAACAGATACGCAGTATTTT.

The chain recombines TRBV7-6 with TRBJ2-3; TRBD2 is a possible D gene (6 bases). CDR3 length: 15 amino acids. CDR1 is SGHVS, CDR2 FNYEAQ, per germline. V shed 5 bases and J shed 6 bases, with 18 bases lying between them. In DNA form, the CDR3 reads TGTGCCAGCAGCGTCGGGACTGCCCTCTGGGATACGCAGTATTTT. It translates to CASSVGTALWDTQYF.

The CDR3 DNA reads TGTGCCAGCAGCTTTACAGGGTCGGGAGATACGCAGTATTTT. As protein: CASSFTGSGDTQYF. The genes are TRBV11-2 and TRBJ2-3; possibly TRBD1 for D (6 bases). From germline, CDR1 is SGHAT and CDR2 FQNNGV. Trimming stripped 3 bases from V and 5 bases from J, with 12 bases between. This CDR3 comprises 14 residues.

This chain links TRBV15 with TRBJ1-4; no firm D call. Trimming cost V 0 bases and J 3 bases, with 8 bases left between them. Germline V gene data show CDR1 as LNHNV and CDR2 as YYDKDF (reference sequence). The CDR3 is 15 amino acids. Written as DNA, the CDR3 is TGTGCCACCAGCAGAGATCGGGGAGCTAATGAAAAACTGTTTTTT. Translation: CATSRDRGANEKLFF.

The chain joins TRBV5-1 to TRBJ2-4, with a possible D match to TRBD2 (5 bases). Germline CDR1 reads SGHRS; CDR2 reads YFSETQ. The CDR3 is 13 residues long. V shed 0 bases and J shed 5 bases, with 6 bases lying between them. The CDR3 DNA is TGCGCCAGCAGCTTGGGTAGCGAAAACATTCAGTACTTC. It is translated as CASSLGSENIQYF.

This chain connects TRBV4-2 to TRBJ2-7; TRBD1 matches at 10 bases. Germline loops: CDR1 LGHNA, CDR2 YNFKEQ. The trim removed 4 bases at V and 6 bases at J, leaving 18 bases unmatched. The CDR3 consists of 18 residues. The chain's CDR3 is CASSREVGVGDRGREQYF. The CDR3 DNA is TGTGCCAGCAGCCGAGAAGTGGGGGTGGGAGACAGGGGGCGCGAGCAGTACTTC.

CDR3 sequence reads: CASSSGLANTGELFF. As DNA, the CDR3 is TGCGCCAGCAGCTCGGGACTAGCGAACACCGGGGAGCTGTTTTTT. The rearrangement uses TRBV5-1 and TRBJ2-2, with 8 bases that match TRBD2. Germline V gene sequence: CDR1 SGHRS, CDR2 YFSETQ. The length of the CDR3 is 15 residues. The J segment lost 0 bases and the V segment lost 3 bases, leaving 1 base of the junction unmatched.

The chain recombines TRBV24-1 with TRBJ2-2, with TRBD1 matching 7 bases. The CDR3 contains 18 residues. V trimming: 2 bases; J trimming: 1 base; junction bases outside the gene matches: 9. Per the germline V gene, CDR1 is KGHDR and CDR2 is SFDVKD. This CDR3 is CATSDSASPGGNTGELFF. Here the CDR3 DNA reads TGTGCCACCAGTGATTCCGCGTCGCCAGGGGGGAACACCGGGGAGCTGTTTTTT.

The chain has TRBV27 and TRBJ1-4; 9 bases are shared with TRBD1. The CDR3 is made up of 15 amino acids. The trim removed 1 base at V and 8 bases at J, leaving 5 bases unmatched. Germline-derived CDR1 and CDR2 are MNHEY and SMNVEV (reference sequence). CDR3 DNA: TGTGCCAGCAGTTTATTACAGGGGGCGAACGAAAAACTGTTTTTT. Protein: CASSLLQGANEKLFF.

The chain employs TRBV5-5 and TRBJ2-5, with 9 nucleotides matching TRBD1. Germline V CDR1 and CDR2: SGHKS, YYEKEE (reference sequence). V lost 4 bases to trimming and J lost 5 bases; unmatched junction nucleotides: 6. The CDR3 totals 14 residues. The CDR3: CASSLQGARETQYF. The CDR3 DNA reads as TGTGCCAGCAGCCTACAGGGGGCTCGGGAGACCCAGTACTTC.

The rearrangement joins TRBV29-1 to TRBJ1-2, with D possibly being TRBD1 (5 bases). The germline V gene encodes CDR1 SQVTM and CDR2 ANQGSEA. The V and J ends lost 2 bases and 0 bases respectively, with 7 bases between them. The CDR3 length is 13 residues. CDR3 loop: CSVEKGANYGYTF. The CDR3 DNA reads TGCAGCGTTGAAAAAGGGGCTAACTATGGCTACACCTTC.

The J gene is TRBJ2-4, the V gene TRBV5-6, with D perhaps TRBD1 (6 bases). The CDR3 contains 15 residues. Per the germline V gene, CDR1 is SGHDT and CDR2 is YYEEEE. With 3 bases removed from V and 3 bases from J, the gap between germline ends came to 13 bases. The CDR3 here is CASSSPSGDKNIQYF. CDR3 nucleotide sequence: TGTGCCAGCAGCTCCCCGTCAGGGGACAAAAACATTCAGTACTTC.

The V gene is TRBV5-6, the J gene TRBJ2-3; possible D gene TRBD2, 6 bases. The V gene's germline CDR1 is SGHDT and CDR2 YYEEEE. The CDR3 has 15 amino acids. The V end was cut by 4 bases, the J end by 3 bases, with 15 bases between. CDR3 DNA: TGTGCCAGCAGCGTTGCCGGGACTTCTACAGATACGCAGTATTTT. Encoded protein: CASSVAGTSTDTQYF.

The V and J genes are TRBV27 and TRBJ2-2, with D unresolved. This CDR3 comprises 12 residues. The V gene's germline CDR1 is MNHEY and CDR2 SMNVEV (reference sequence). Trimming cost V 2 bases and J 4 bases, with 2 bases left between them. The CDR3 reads CASSLLTGELFF. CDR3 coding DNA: TGTGCCAGCAGTTTACTCACCGGGGAGCTGTTTTTT.